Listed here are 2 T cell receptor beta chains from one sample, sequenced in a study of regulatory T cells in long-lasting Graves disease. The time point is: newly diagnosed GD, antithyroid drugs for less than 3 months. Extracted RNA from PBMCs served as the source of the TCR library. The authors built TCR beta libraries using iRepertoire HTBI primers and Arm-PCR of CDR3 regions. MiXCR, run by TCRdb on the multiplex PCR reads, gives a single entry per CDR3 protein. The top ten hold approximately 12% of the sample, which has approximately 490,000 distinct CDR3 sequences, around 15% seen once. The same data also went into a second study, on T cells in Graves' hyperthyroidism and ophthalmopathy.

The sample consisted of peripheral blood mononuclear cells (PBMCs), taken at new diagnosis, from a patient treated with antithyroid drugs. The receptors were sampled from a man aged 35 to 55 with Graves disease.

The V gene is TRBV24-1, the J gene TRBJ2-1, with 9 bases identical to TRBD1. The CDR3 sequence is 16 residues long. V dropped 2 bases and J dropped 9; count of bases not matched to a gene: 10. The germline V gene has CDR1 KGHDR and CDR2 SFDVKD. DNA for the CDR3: TGTGCCACCAGTGATTCGGGACAGGGAAACCCTTCTGAGCAGTTCTTC. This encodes CATSDSGQGNPSEQFF.

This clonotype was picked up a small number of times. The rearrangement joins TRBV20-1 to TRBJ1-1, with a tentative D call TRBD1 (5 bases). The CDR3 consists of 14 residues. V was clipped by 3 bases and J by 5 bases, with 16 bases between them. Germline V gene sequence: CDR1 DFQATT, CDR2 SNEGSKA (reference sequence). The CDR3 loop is CSARRAGRRTEAFF. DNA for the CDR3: TGCAGTGCTAGGAGGGCAGGGCGGCGGACTGAAGCTTTCTTT.